A selection of T cell receptor beta chains follows, all from one sample in a study of human T cells and chemical hapten exposure. MiXCR, applied by TCRdb to the RACE reads, yields one record per CDR3 protein. This sample yields about 89,000 distinct CDR3 sequences, of which approximately 13% are seen a single time; around 5.8% belongs to the top ten. The sequences come from whole blood, collected in connection with sensitization to the hapten diphenylcyclopropenone (DPC). Receptor source: a woman between 50 and 59 years old with alopecia areata. Some clones in this sample may be carry-over from other donors' samples. The CDR3 runs from the conserved cysteine through the conserved F or W. Fields, in order: D gene, clone size, V gene, J gene, CDR3 protein, CDR3 DNA. A D gene is named only where the DNA matches it firmly. Size values are once, few and many counts, or a class for expanded clones, and some rows have none.

>TRBD2|many|TRBV7-6|TRBJ2-2
CASSWGTSGNPVGELFF
TGTGCCAGCAGCTGGGGGACTAGCGGGAACCCCGTCGGGGAGCTGTTTTTT
>-|-|TRBV7-9|TRBJ1-5
CASTPFRDSPNQPQHF
TGTGCCAGCACCCCGTTCAGAGACAGTCCTAATCAGCCCCAGCATTTT
>TRBD1|many|TRBV6-1|TRBJ1-5
CASRQTGEDQPQHF
TGTGCCAGCAGGCAAACAGGGGAAGATCAGCCCCAGCATTTT
>-|few|TRBV18|TRBJ2-1
CASSPTRDLRNEQFF
TGTGCCAGCTCACCAACGAGGGACCTGCGGAATGAGCAGTTCTTC
>-|-|TRBV9|TRBJ2-2
CASSVRTNTGELFF
TGTGCCAGCAGCGTGAGGACGAACACCGGGGAGCTGTTTTTT
>TRBD2|many|TRBV7-2|TRBJ2-1
CASSVDSGRDSEQFF
TGTGCCAGCAGCGTGGATAGCGGGAGGGATTCTGAGCAGTTCTTC
>TRBD2|-|TRBV20-1|TRBJ2-1
CSARDPRSGRALWDF
TGCAGTGCTAGAGATCCTCGGAGCGGGAGGGCCCTCTGGGACTTC
>-|-|TRBV18|TRBJ2-1
CASSGATIYNEQFF
TGTGCCAGCTCAGGGGCGACCATTTACAATGAGCAGTTCTTC
>-|-|TRBV12-3/TRBV12-4|TRBJ1-1
CASSYGAHEAFF
TGTGCCAGCAGTTATGGGGCCCATGAAGCTTTCTTT
>TRBD1|few|TRBV20-1|TRBJ2-7
CSALPGTGGYEQYF
TGCAGTGCCTTACCAGGGACAGGGGGCTACGAGCAGTACTTC
>TRBD2|-|TRBV3-1|TRBJ2-7
CASSQAVASGAWEQYF
TGTGCCAGCAGCCAAGCGGTGGCTAGCGGTGCCTGGGAGCAGTACTTC
>-|many|TRBV2|TRBJ1-1
CASSEALGTEAFF
TGTGCCAGCAGTGAAGCTCTTGGGACTGAAGCTTTCTTT
>-|many|TRBV7-9|TRBJ1-2
CASSPPGNVYGYTF
TGTGCCAGCAGCCCCCCAGGGAACGTCTATGGCTACACCTTC
>TRBD2|-|TRBV9|TRBJ2-1
CASSPLAASYNEQFF
TGTGCCAGCAGCCCACTAGCGGCGAGCTACAATGAGCAGTTCTTC
>-|few|TRBV12-3/TRBV12-4|TRBJ1-5
CASSFINQPQHF
TGTGCCAGCAGTTTCATCAATCAGCCCCAGCATTTT
>-|many|TRBV3-1|TRBJ2-2
CASSQVWVGGTGELFF
TGTGCCAGCAGCCAAGTCTGGGTGGGAGGCACCGGGGAGCTGTTTTTT
>TRBD1|-|TRBV10-3|TRBJ1-4
CAIKGTETEKLFF
TGTGCCATCAAAGGGACAGAGACTGAAAAACTGTTTTTT
>TRBD2|few|TRBV5-1|TRBJ2-2
CASRETSGITGELFF
TGCGCCAGCCGGGAGACTAGCGGGATCACCGGGGAGCTGTTTTTT
>-|few|TRBV18|TRBJ2-7
CASSPGAPSYEQYF
TGTGCCAGCTCACCGGGGGCCCCGTCCTACGAGCAGTACTTC
>-|many|TRBV3-1|TRBJ2-1
CASSRPRDENNEQFF
TGTGCCAGCAGCCGCCCCCGGGACGAGAACAATGAGCAGTTCTTC
>-|many|TRBV25-1|TRBJ2-7
CASRGYEQYF
TGTGCCAGCAGGGGTTACGAGCAGTACTTC
>TRBD2|-|TRBV6-5|TRBJ2-3
CASGGLAYGTDTQYF
TGTGCCAGCGGTGGACTAGCGTATGGCACAGATACGCAGTATTTT
>TRBD1|few|TRBV18|TRBJ1-2
CASSPRTGQTYGYTF
TGTGCCAGCTCACCACGGACAGGGCAAACCTATGGCTACACCTTC
>-|many|TRBV7-6|TRBJ1-1
CASSLQRRRAFF
TGTGCCAGCAGCCTTCAGCGGAGGCGAGCTTTCTTT
>-|many|TRBV5-5|TRBJ1-6
CASRGGPSLDASPLHF
TGTGCCAGCAGAGGTGGACCCTCACTTGATGCATCACCCCTCCACTTT
>TRBD2|few|TRBV18|TRBJ2-7
CASSGLEGIEQYF
TGTGCCAGCTCCGGACTAGAAGGGATTGAGCAGTACTTC
>-|-|TRBV3-1|TRBJ1-2
CASSLEVFYGYTF
TGTGCCAGCAGCCTAGAGGTATTTTATGGCTACACCTTC
>-|-|TRBV2|TRBJ1-5
CASSEGGRRVNQPQHF
TGTGCCAGCAGTGAAGGGGGCAGGCGGGTCAATCAGCCCCAGCATTTT
>-|-|TRBV20-1|TRBJ2-5
CSALDFMRRGGQETQYF
TGCAGTGCTTTAGACTTCATGCGGAGAGGGGGCCAAGAGACCCAGTACTTC
>-|few|TRBV5-1|TRBJ1-2
CASSSRQNYGYTF
TGCGCCAGCAGCAGTAGACAGAACTATGGCTACACCTTC
>-|many|TRBV20-1|TRBJ1-2
CSARDRWIYGYTF
TGCAGTGCTAGAGATCGATGGATCTATGGCTACACCTTC
>TRBD1|-|TRBV20-1|TRBJ2-7
CSAIRDRVLYEQYF
TGCAGTGCTATCCGGGACAGGGTCCTCTACGAGCAGTACTTC
>-|-|TRBV29-1|TRBJ1-1
CSVEGPALGTEAFF
TGCAGCGTTGAGGGTCCCGCCCTGGGCACTGAAGCTTTCTTT
>-|-|TRBV18|TRBJ2-4
CASSPLDSSTIQYF
TGTGCCAGCTCACCACTGGACAGTAGTACCATTCAGTACTTC
>TRBD2|-|TRBV7-9|TRBJ2-5
CAPGPLAGERETQYF
TGTGCCCCCGGCCCACTAGCGGGAGAGCGAGAGACCCAGTACTTC
>-|many|TRBV24-1|TRBJ2-6
CATSDPNSPSGANVLTF
TGTGCCACCAGTGATCCTAACAGCCCCTCTGGGGCCAACGTCCTGACTTTC
>-|few|TRBV10-1|TRBJ2-5
CASSNPGQFQETQYF
TGCGCCAGCAGTAATCCGGGACAATTCCAAGAGACCCAGTACTTC
>-|-|TRBV18|TRBJ2-1
CASSPLHNEQFF
TGTGCCAGCTCACCACTCCACAATGAGCAGTTCTTC
>TRBD2|few|TRBV5-1|TRBJ2-3
CASSSRLAGGSRGKQYF
TGCGCCAGCAGCTCCCGACTAGCGGGGGGATCCCGGGGAAAGCAGTATTTT
>TRBD1|many|TRBV29-1|TRBJ1-4
CSVEPTGQNEKLFF
TGCAGCGTTGAACCTACGGGACAGAATGAAAAACTGTTTTTT
>-|-|TRBV30|TRBJ2-1
CAWSASSYNEQFF
TGTGCCTGGAGTGCAAGCTCCTACAATGAGCAGTTCTTC
>TRBD1|-|TRBV10-2|TRBJ2-7
CASSDPGQGRSYEQYF
TGCGCCAGCAGTGACCCAGGACAGGGCCGGTCCTACGAGCAGTACTTC
>-|few|TRBV3-1|TRBJ2-1
CASSQGGTRVLGKQFF
TGTGCCAGCAGCCAAGGGGGGACACGCGTATTAGGGAAGCAGTTCTTC
>-|few|TRBV29-1|TRBJ1-3
CSVVPDLASGNTIYF
TGCAGCGTTGTGCCAGATTTGGCCTCTGGAAACACCATATATTTT
>TRBD2|many|TRBV7-8|TRBJ2-1
CASSGLAGGAYNEQFF
TGTGCCAGCAGTGGACTAGCGGGAGGGGCCTACAATGAGCAGTTCTTC
>-|-|TRBV7-3|TRBJ2-3
CASSPLHTDTQYF
TGTGCCAGCAGCCCGCTCCATACAGATACGCAGTATTTT
>TRBD2|many|TRBV11-2|TRBJ2-7
CASSPSGRAAYEQYF
TGTGCCAGCAGCCCCAGCGGGAGGGCCGCCTACGAGCAGTACTTC
>TRBD2|few|TRBV11-2|TRBJ2-1
CASSGLAGEEGRNEQFF
TGTGCCAGCAGCGGACTAGCGGGAGAAGAAGGTCGTAATGAGCAGTTCTTC
>TRBD1|few|TRBV20-1|TRBJ2-7
CSAEATGAWDEQYF
TGCAGTGCTGAGGCTACAGGGGCTTGGGACGAGCAGTACTTC
>-|-|TRBV20-1|TRBJ1-5
CSARDERFRDQPQHF
TGCAGTGCTAGAGATGAACGTTTTCGGGATCAGCCCCAGCATTTT
>TRBD1|many|TRBV20-1|TRBJ1-3
CSAGQTGDGNTIYF
TGCAGTGCTGGCCAAACAGGGGATGGAAACACCATATATTTT
>TRBD1|few|TRBV7-6|TRBJ1-3
CASSQRAPGQAVLGSGNTIYF
TGTGCCAGCAGCCAACGGGCACCGGGACAGGCCGTTTTGGGCTCTGGAAACACCATATATTTT